Here is one T cell receptor beta chain with its context. Trimming shortened V by 2 bases and J by 0 bases, and 19 bases separated the two germline ends. This CDR3 is 18 amino acids long. From germline, CDR1 is KGHSH and CDR2 LQKENI. The data derive from a study of blood T cell repertoires in COVID-19. Study summary: The analysed material was cDNA or gDNA that came from T cells, B-cell-depleted T cells, or PBMCs.

In the authors' methods: Estimated nucleated cell counts came from reference gene primer amplification. Method: immunoSEQ multiplex PCR; TCRdb's copy keeps in-frame clones and lacks some. V and J calls and clone size are copied from that table; D and trimming were computed from the DNA. The data contain more than 200,000 clones, 90% of them singletons. The sample taken for sequencing was peripheral blood. The genes are TRBV18 and TRBJ1-2; a weak D match, TRBD1 (5 bases). This sequence originates from a man under 40 with COVID-19, enrolled during active disease. CDR3 residues: CASSPKDQGPRPNYGYTF. CDR3 in DNA: TGTGCCAGCTCACCAAAGGATCAGGGCCCACGACCTAACTATGGCTACACCTTC.